This record concerns one TCR beta chain sequence. The clone's antigen remains unknown. No base-level quality is on record; no much larger clone is a single base apart. The cohort was made up of 500 to 800 healthy bone marrow donors. At the time of sampling, every cohort member was nominally healthy, though immune exposures that went unrecorded were likely present. The donor was CMV seronegative and was included in the group of about 400 seronegative cohort members. A peripheral blood sample was provided by each donor, and peripheral blood mononuclear cells were used for TCR beta sequencing. The Qiagen DNeasy Blood Extraction Kit was used to extract genomic DNA from the blood cell samples. This entry comes from a study of cytomegalovirus exposure and HLA in healthy donors (TCRdb year 2017). For the study in its entirety: In an earlier analysis of under 600 of the donors, 250 to 350 Gb of sequence data and 90 million to 120 million unique TCR beta sequences from 150 million to 200 million T cells were reported. Several DR-DQ haplotypes were treated as single units for association and clustering because of strong linkage in the cohort. The study profiled the T cell repertoires of about 720 subjects by immunosequencing and related them to cytomegalovirus serostatus. Both class I and class II loci were covered by HLA typing, at four-digit resolution. The later analysis used no new phenotypic data to find candidate immune exposures, relying instead on TCR beta sequences and their occurrence across donors. A later genetic analysis took genome-wide SNP genotypes for about three fifths of the 666 donors and used that subset as a discovery cohort. Of the roughly 400 genotyped donors, approximately 83% fell in the genetic ancestry cluster associated with self-reported Caucasian donors. The study aimed to test whether cataloging public T cell receptors could reveal signatures of past pathogen exposure. An early release covering about 600 HLA-typed donors comprised 250 to 350 gigabases of sequencing data and around 86 million unique TCR sequences. Every discovery cohort repertoire had been produced on one sequencing platform. Among about 400 genotyped donors of the cohort, an average of about 240,000 unique TCR beta nucleotide sequences was sequenced per donor, of which about 19% were non-productive. To predict cytomegalovirus infection status, the study combined high-throughput TCR immunosequencing, statistical association of individual TCRs with disease status, and machine learning. The number of typed donors differed by locus: roughly 629-640 for A, B, C, DRB1 and DQB1; 522 for DQA1; roughly 600 for DPA1; and roughly 450 for DPB1. An earlier analysis of roughly 580 of the donors used high-throughput TCR beta sequencing to judge whether each TCR beta V gene segment behaved as functional or pseudogenic. In a later analysis, previously published TCR beta repertoires from 550 to 700 donors were re-analyzed and high-resolution HLA genotyping was added so that TCR occurrence patterns could be studied. Donor age, sex, ethnicity and CMV serostatus were collected together with the repertoire data. Along with the approximately 700-subject first cohort, a separate validation cohort of over a hundred different subjects was used. Study-wide findings and limitations: Roughly uniform sequencing depth across donors was assumed in presence/absence analyses, although this assumption may not hold. Most TCR sequences were observed very rarely across donors, whereas some public TCRs were present in many individuals. The authors suggested that the approach could potentially be generalized to other disease states and immunological phenotypes. A few of the identified cytomegalovirus-associated TCR beta chains were confirmed in vitro to be specific for cytomegalovirus antigens. In a later analysis, several top co-occurrence clusters were reported to appear linked to parvovirus B19, influenza, CMV and Epstein-Barr virus. V-gene and J-gene trimming of TCR beta chains was associated with a missense DCLRE1C variant in a later genetic analysis, and the association was replicated in an independent cohort. A later analysis associated about 17,000 TCR beta sequences with specific HLA alleles at a false discovery rate of 0.05. A total of 150 or so TCR beta chains were listed by the study as associated with cytomegalovirus. In a later analysis, the rate of TCR association differed among HLA loci, with DRB1 alleles having the most associated TCRs and HLA-C alleles having the fewest. Compared with equally common non-associated chains, HLA-associated TCR beta chains in a later analysis were more clonally expanded and had lower generation probabilities. For the cohort, immune exposure information was limited to CMV serostatus. When HLA alleles, especially DR and DQ, strongly co-occurred, TCR associations were difficult to assign to individual alleles. HLA typing was unavailable for some donors at each locus, so association tests used only the typed subset. In this cohort, only TCR beta chains were sequenced, and detectable features were limited by the absence of alpha or paired-chain data. In an earlier analysis of fewer than 750 of the donors, most TCR beta V segments were observed in productive rearrangements about 87% or about 30% of the time, broadly matching IMGT annotations. Some IMGT-functional V segments, including TRBV6-2 and TRBV6-3, could not be told apart with the 87-base-pair reads, so those segments were excluded. Around 16 rarely observed V segments, including chromosome 9 orphons, were excluded from the earlier analysis of about 500 of the donors because counts were too low. A further reported finding was that TCR beta sequences accurately predicted the HLA-A and HLA-B alleles for most subjects in the first cohort. The classifier was reported to diagnose cytomegalovirus status with high specificity and sensitivity in both the original cohort and the validation cohort. Compared with the roughly 700-donor mean, donors in an Asian-associated ancestry cluster had fewer N-insertions in productive TCRs, according to a later genetic analysis. Correlated functional status among segregating V segments might reflect linkage disequilibrium, but an unknown experimental factor could not be ruled out. A cluster of highly shared sequence variants was judged likely to represent a technical artifact of the sequencing pipeline. According to a later analysis, most CMV-associated TCR beta chains appeared to be HLA-restricted, and the HLA associations seemed to be driven largely by CMV exposure.

The library relied on the immunoSEQ multiplex PCR assay. A mixture of 60 forward primers for TCR Vbeta segments and 13 reverse primers for TCR Jbeta segments was used in the multiplex PCR. A multiplex PCR assay on genomic DNA amplified the CDR3 region of rearranged TCR beta genes. The Illumina HiSeq System was used to sequence the amplified TCR beta libraries as 87-base-pair reads. The authors' pipeline ran thus. A later analysis tallied about 77 million unique TCR beta chains across the 660 or so repertoires, and some 10 million of those chains were shared by two or more donors. A nearest-neighbor algorithm error-corrected the raw reads and collapsed the reads into unique sequences, merging closely related sequences to remove PCR and sequencing errors. Alignment of CDR3 sequences to IMGT reference sequences was used to assign V, D and J gene segments. For a sequence to be retained, a match of at least six nucleotides to both a V gene segment and a J gene segment was required. Rearrangements were called productive when the CDR3 lacked stop codons and stayed in frame with V and J; all others were non-productive. CDR3 was defined according to IMGT convention as the region running from the second conserved V-encoded cysteine to the conserved J-encoded phenylalanine. The earlier analysis of about 640 of the donors excluded any sequence lacking an unambiguous match to a single V gene segment. An earlier analysis of about 600 of the donors called V segments functional above 56.7% productive rearrangements and segregating when the between-donor standard deviation exceeded 5%. A statistical classification framework was built to diagnose cytomegalovirus status from the catalog of TCR beta chain sequences. V and J gene assignment, in a later analysis, came from comparing TCR nucleotide sequences with IMGT/GENE-DB human TR gene sequences. In a later analysis, CDR3 sequences and most-parsimonious VDJ recombination scenarios were assigned using the TCRdist pipeline. In a later analysis, every TCR beta chain was defined by the combination of its CDR3 amino acid sequence and its V-gene family, and reads without a unique V-gene family were dropped. As a way to deal with suspected cross-contamination and a sequencing artifact, a later analysis dropped 450 to 700 nucleotide sequences that were highly shared and had low generation probability. In a later analysis, a clonal expansion index was calculated for each public chain from normalized within-repertoire ranks of inferred template counts. Generation probabilities in a later analysis came from a VDJ recombination model fitted to out-of-frame rearrangements, and those results were checked against IGoR. In a later analysis, TCR-TCR, TCR-HLA and TCR-CMV co-occurrence was scored with hypergeometric tests, and a repertoire-size bias correction was applied to TCR pairs. To estimate false discovery rates, a later analysis permuted the HLA or CMV assignments 20 times. A later analysis grouped co-occurring TCRs with DBSCAN, adding TCRdist sequence similarity when clustering within HLA-allele-positive subsets. Repertoires with fewer than 30,000 or more than 120,000 public chains were left out of co-occurrence clustering, as were five repertoires with anomalous nucleotide sharing. TCRdb holds this immuneACCESS table with in-frame rearrangements only. Some clones are missing; in checked studies, unresolved V genes explain under half, and the rest has no known cause. The V and J calls and clone size come from that table; D and trimming were worked out from the DNA. This sample lists roughly 140,000 clones; about 75% were detected once. Around 0.7% of the sample is taken by the ten largest.

V is pared back by 5 bases and J by 3 bases, with 14 bases lying between the germline termini. Taken from the germline V gene, the CDR1 and CDR2 loops are MGHDK and SYGVNS. The CDR3 contains 14 residues, cysteine and phenylalanine counted. Only the CDR3 region is kept as DNA, spanning 42 bases read in frame from base 1. The chain couples TRBV25-1 to TRBJ2-7; the D gene is possibly TRBD2, with 5 bases matching. This TCR came from a male donor in good health and CMV-seronegative. Sequencing was done on a sample of PBMCs. The DNA sequence reads TGTGCCAGCAGTCCGCGCGGGCCGGTCTACGAGCAGTACTTC. Its protein is CASSPRGPVYEQYF.